Listed below are T cell receptor beta chains from one sample, sequenced in a study of T cells after yellow fever vaccination. TCRdb used MiXCR to reprocess the 5' RACE reads, holding one entry per CDR3 protein. This table holds a few hundred thousand distinct CDR3 sequences, approximately 6.3% found once. The sequenced sample was CD4+ T cells sorted from PBMCs, obtained on the day of the yellow fever booster vaccination. The receptors derive from a man between 25 and 39 years old who received the YFV17D yellow fever vaccine. CDR3s include the opening cysteine and the closing phenylalanine or tryptophan. Fields, in order: J gene, V gene, D gene, clone size, CDR3 DNA, CDR3 protein. A D gene is named only where the DNA matches it firmly. The size entry is marked missing in some rows and otherwise reads once, few, many or a size class.

TRBJ2-2 TRBV28 - many TGTGCCACCCAACAGGTGAACACCGGGGAGCTGTTTTTT CATQQVNTGELFF
TRBJ2-3 TRBV7-2 TRBD1 many TGTGCCAGCAGCCGACAGGGGAGCACAGATACGCAGTATTTT CASSRQGSTDTQYF
TRBJ1-1 TRBV6-5 TRBD1 - TGTGCCAGCAGTAACTATGGACAGGGAAAGACTGAAGCTTTCTTT CASSNYGQGKTEAFF
TRBJ2-6 TRBV4-2 - few TGTGCCAGCACCTCTCAGGCCGGTTCTGGGGCCAACGTCCTGACTTTC CASTSQAGSGANVLTF
TRBJ2-1 TRBV5-1 - many TGCGCCAGCAGCTTGGTGGGAGAGGCGTTGTCCTACAATGAGCAGTTCTTC CASSLVGEALSYNEQFF
TRBJ2-7 TRBV20-1 - many TGCAGTGCGTCGAGCAGGGTTGGCGAGCAGTACTTC CSASSRVGEQYF
TRBJ2-1 TRBV27 - - TGTGCCAGCAGTTTATCAGGTTCCAATGAGCAGTTCTTC CASSLSGSNEQFF
TRBJ2-2 TRBV10-3 TRBD1 few TGTGCCACTAGGACAGGGGGTTTCGTCGGGGAGCTGTTTTTT CATRTGGFVGELFF
TRBJ1-4 TRBV5-1 TRBD1 many TGCGCCAGCGGGACAGGGGGCGGTCAAACTAATGAAAAACTGTTTTTT CASGTGGGQTNEKLFF
TRBJ2-1 TRBV29-1 - many TGCAGCGTTGACTCCCTTTGGGATGAGCAGTTCTTC CSVDSLWDEQFF
TRBJ1-1 TRBV6-5 TRBD1 - TGTGCCAGCAGTTACTCGAGGAGGGGGCGCGGCACTGAAGCTTTCTTT CASSYSRRGRGTEAFF
TRBJ2-2 TRBV5-1 TRBD2 - TGCGCCAGCAGCGGGAGGGAGCTAGCGGAGAACACCGGGGAGCTGTTTTTT CASSGRELAENTGELFF
TRBJ2-2 TRBV27 - - TGTGCCAGCAGTCTAGACTGGCTTACCGGGGAGCTGTTTTTT CASSLDWLTGELFF
TRBJ2-7 TRBV5-1 - few TGCGCCAGCAGCGACCCGCTGGGCGAGCAGTACTTC CASSDPLGEQYF
TRBJ2-5 TRBV5-1 - - TGCGCCAGCAGCCCCGACCCCGGGAGCCAAGAGACCCAGTACTTC CASSPDPGSQETQYF
TRBJ2-7 TRBV29-1 TRBD2 - TGCAGCGTCTGCGTAGCGGGAGCTTCCTACGAGCAGTACTTC CSVCVAGASYEQYF
TRBJ2-4 TRBV9 - many TGTGCCAGCAGCTTTAGAGCCGACGGGGACATTCAGTACTTC CASSFRADGDIQYF
TRBJ2-1 TRBV5-1 TRBD2 - TGCGCCAGTTTTAGGCAGTCAACGGGAGGGCCAAACAATGAGCAGTTCTTC CASFRQSTGGPNNEQFF
TRBJ2-1 TRBV20-1 TRBD2 many TGCAGTGCCCAATTGCGGGAGGGCCAGTTCTTC CSAQLREGQFF
TRBJ2-3 TRBV29-1 - many TGCAGCGTTCGGCACCAACTTACAGATACGCAGTATTTT CSVRHQLTDTQYF